This TCR beta chain emerged from a study of T cell responses to AZD1222 COVID-19 vaccine. Study-wide points: The donors showed a predominance of white British ancestry and of females, with possible underestimation of clonal diversity.

Of note for this clone: Its target is unknown.

CDR1 SNHLY and CDR2 FYNNEI come from the germline V gene. V was trimmed by 7 bases and J by 2 bases, leaving 9 bases between them. This CDR3 is 12 amino acids long. Measured with immunoSEQ multiplex PCR; TCRdb has only the in-frame clones, and not every one. The repertoire consists of about 150,000 clones, with 75% to 95% occurring once and the leading ten covering less than 1.6%. The J gene is TRBJ2-7, the V gene TRBV2; no firm D call. This sample comprised peripheral blood, obtained on day 0 of AZD1222 vaccination. This receptor was obtained from an adult in good health. The CDR3 reads CASNPVAYEQYF. In nucleotides, the CDR3 is TGTGCCAGCAACCCCGTTGCCTACGAGCAGTACTTC.